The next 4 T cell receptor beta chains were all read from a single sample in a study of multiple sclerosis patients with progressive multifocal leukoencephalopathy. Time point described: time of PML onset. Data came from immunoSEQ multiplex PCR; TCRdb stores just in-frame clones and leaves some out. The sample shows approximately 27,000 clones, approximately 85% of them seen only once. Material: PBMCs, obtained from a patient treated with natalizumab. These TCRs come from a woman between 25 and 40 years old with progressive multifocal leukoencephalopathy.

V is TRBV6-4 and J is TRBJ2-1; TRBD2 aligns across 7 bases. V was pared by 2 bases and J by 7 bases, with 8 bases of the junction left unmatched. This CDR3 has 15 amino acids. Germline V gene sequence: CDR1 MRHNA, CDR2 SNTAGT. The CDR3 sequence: CASSDQAGVGNEQFF. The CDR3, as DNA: TGTGCCAGCAGTGACCAGGCGGGGGTAGGTAATGAGCAGTTCTTC.

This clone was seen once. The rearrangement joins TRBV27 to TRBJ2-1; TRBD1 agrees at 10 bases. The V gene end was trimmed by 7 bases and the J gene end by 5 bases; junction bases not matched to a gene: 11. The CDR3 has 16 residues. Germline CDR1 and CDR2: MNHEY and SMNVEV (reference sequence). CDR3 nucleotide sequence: TGTGCCAGCATGGGACAGGGGACTCCAGGCCACAATGAGCAGTTCTTC. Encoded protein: CASMGQGTPGHNEQFF.

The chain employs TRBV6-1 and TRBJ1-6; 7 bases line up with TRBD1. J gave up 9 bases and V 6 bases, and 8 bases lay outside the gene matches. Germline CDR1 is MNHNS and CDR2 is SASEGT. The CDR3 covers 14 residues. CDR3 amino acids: CASRLVGDSSPLHF. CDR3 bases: TGTGCCAGCAGACTCGTGGGGGACAGTTCACCCCTCCACTTT.

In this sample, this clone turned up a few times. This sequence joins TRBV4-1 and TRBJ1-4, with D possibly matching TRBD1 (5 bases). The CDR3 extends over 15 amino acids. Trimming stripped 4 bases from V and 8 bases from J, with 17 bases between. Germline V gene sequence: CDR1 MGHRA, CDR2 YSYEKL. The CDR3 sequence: CASSRLGDRGEKLFF. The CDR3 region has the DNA TGCGCCAGCAGCCGGCTGGGGGACCGGGGGGAAAAACTGTTTTTT.